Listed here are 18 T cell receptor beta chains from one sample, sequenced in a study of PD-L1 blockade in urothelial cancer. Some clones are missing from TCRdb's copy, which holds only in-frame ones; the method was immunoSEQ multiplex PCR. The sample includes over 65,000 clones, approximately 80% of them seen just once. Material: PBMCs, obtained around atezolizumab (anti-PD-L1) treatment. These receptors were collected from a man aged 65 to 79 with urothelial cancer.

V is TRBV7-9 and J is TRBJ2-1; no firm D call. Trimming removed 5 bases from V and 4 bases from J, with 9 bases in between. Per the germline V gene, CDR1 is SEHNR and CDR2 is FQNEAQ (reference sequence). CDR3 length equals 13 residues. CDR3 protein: CASSGDPYNEQFF. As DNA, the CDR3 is TGTGCCAGCAGCGGAGACCCGTACAATGAGCAGTTCTTC.

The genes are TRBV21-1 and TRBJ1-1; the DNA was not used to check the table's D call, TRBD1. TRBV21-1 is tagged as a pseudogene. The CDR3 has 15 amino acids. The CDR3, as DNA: TGTGCCAGCAGCCAGGACAGGGAGGGTTACACTGAAGCTTTCTTT. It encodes CASSQDREGYTEAFF.

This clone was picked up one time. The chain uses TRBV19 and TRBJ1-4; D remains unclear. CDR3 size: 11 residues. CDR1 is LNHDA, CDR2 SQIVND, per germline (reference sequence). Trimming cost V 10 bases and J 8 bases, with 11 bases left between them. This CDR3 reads CATLKEEKLFF. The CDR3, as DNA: TGTGCCACCCTGAAGGAGGAAAAACTGTTTTTT. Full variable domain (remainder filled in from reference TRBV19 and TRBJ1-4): DGGITQSPKYLFRKEGQNVTLSCEQNLNHDAMYWYRQDPGQGLRLIYYSQIVNDFQKGDIAEGYSVSREKKESFPLTVTSAQKNPTAFYLCATLKEEKLFFGSGTQLSVL.

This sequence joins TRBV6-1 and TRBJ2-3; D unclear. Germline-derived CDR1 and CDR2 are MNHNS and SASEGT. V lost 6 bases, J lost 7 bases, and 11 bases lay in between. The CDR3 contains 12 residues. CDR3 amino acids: CASSLDLYTQYF. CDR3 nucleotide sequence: TGTGCCAGCAGCCTAGATTTGTATACGCAGTATTTT.

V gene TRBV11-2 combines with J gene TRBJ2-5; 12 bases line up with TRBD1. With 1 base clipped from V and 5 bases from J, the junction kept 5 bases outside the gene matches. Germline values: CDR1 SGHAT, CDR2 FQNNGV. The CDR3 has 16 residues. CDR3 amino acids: CASSLGGTGGAETQYF. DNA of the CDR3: TGTGCCAGCAGCTTAGGCGGGACAGGGGGCGCGGAGACCCAGTACTTC.

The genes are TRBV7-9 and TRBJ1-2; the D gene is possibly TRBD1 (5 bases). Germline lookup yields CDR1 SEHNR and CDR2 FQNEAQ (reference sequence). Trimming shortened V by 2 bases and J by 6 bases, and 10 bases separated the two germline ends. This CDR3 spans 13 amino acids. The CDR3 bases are TGTGCCAGCAGCTTAAATCCACAGGATGGCTACACCTTC. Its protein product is CASSLNPQDGYTF. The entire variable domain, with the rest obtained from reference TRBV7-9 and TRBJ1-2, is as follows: DTGVSQNPRHKITKRGQNVTFRCDPISEHNRLYWYRQTLGQGPEFLTYFQNEAQLEKSRLLSDRFSAERPKGSFSTLEIQRTEQGDSAMYLCASSLNPQDGYTFGSGTRLTVV.

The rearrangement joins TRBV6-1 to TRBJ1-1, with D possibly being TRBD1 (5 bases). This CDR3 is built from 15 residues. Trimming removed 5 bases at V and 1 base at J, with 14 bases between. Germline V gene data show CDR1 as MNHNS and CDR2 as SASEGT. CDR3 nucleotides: TGTGCCAGCAGTCACTTCGGGGGGGGGAACACTGAAGCTTTCTTT. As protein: CASSHFGGGNTEAFF.

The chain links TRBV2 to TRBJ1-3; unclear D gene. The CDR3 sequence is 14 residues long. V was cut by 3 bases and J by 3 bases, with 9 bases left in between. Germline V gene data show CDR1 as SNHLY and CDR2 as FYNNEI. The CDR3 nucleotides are TGTGCCAGCAGTGAGGAGGACCGTGGAAACACCATATATTTT. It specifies CASSEEDRGNTIYF.

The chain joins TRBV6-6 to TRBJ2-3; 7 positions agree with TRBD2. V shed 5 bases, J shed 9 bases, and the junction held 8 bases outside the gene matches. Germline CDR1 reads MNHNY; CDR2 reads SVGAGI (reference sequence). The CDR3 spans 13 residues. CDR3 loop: CASSRTGGDTQYF. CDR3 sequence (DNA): TGTGCCAGCAGTCGGACGGGGGGAGACACGCAGTATTTT.

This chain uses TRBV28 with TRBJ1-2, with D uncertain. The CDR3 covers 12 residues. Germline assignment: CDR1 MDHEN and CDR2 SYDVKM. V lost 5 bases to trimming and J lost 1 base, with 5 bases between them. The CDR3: CASSIVNYGYTF. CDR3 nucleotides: TGTGCCAGCAGTATCGTTAACTATGGCTACACCTTC.

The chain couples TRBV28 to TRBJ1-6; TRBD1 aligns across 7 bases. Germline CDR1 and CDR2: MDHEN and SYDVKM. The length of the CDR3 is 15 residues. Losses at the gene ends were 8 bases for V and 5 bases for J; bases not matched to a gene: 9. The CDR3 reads CASSLGTVHNSPLHF. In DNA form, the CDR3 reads TGTGCCAGCTCACTCGGGACAGTTCATAATTCACCCCTCCACTTT. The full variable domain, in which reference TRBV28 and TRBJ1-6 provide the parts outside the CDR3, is DVKVTQSSRYLVKRTGEKVFLECVQDMDHENMFWYRQDPGLGLRLIYFSYDVKMKEKGDIPEGYSVSREKKERFSLILESASTNQTSMYLCASSLGTVHNSPLHFGNGTRLTVT.

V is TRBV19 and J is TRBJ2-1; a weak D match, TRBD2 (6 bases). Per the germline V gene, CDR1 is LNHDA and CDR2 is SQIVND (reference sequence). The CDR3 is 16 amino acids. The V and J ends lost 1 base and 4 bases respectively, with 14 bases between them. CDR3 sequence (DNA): TGTGCCAGTAGTATAGGGATACTAGCTCAGTACAATGAGCAGTTCTTC. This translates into CASSIGILAQYNEQFF.

In DNA, the CDR3 is TGTGCCATCAGTGAGTCACCGCTCAGGCAGAACACTGAAGCTTTCTTT. It encodes CAISESPLRQNTEAFF. This rearrangement joins TRBV10-3 to TRBJ1-1; no reliable D call. The CDR3 loop spans 16 amino acids. Deletions cut 0 bases from V and 1 base from J, with 12 bases between. Germline loops: CDR1 ENHRY, CDR2 SYGVKD.

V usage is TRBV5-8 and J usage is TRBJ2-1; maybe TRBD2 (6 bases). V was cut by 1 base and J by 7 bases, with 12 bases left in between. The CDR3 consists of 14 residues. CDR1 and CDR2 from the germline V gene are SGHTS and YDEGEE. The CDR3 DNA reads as TGTGCCAGCAGCTTGATTGGCGGGACGAATGAGCAGTTCTTC. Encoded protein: CASSLIGGTNEQFF.

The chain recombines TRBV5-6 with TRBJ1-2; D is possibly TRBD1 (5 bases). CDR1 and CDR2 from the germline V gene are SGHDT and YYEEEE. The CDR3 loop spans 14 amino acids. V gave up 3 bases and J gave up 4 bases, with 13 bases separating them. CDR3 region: CASSSFRGLYGYTF. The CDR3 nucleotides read TGTGCCAGCAGCTCTTTTCGGGGACTCTATGGCTACACCTTC.

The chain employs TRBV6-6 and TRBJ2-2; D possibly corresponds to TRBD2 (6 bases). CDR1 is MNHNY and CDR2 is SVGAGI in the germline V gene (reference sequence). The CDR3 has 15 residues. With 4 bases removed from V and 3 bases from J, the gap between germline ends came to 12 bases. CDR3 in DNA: TGTGCCAGCAGTTGGGGGAGGCCTGACACCGGGGAGCTGTTTTTT. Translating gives CASSWGRPDTGELFF.

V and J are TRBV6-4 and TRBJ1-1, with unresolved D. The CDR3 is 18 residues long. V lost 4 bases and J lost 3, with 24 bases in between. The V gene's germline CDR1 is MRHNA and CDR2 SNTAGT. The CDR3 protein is CASSVPPLNGAAYTEAFF. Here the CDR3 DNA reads TGTGCCAGCAGTGTTCCCCCCCTTAACGGAGCAGCCTACACTGAAGCTTTCTTT.

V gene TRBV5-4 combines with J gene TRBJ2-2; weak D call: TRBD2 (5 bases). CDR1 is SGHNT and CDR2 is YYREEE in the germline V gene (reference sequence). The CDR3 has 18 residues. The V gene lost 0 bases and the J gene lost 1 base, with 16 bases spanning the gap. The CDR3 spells CASSLEPVLALNTGELFF. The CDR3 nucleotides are TGTGCCAGCAGCTTGGAGCCGGTCCTAGCATTGAACACCGGGGAGCTGTTTTTT.